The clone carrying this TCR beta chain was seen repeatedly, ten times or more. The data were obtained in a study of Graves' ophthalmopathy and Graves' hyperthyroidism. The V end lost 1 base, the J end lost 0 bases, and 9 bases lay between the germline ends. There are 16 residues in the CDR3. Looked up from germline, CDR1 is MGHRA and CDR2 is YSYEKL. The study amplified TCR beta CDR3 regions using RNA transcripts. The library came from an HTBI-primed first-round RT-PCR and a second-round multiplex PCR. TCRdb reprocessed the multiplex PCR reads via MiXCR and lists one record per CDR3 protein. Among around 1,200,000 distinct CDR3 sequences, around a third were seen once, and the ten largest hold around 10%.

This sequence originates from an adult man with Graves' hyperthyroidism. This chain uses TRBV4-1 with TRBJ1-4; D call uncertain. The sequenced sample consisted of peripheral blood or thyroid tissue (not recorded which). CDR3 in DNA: TGCGCCAGCAGCCAAGTTCAGATCGCAACTAATGAAAAACTGTTTTTT. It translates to CASSQVQIATNEKLFF.